This entry is about one T cell receptor (beta chain). Its antigen is not identified. The data are from a study of cytomegalovirus exposure and HLA in healthy donors. General study findings and limits: Prior analysis indicated that the majority of TCR beta V segments exhibited productivity approximately 87% or approximately 30% of the time.

The PCR employed 60 Vbeta primers together with 13 Jbeta primers. Here immunoSEQ multiplex PCR was the method, and the copy in TCRdb shows in-frame clones only, minus some. The sample shows approximately 140,000 clones, approximately 79% of them seen only once. CDR1 is MDHEN, CDR2 SYDVKM, per germline. This CDR3 region has 14 residues. With 1 base removed from V and 3 bases from J, the gap between germline ends came to 10 bases. The sample was PBMCs. The chain carries TRBV28 and TRBJ2-7, with D unclear. This clonotype originated in a man aged 50 to 59 in good health and CMV-seropositive. CDR3 in DNA: TGTGCCAGCAGTTTATACCCGGGTTTCTACGAGCAGTACTTC. Translation gives CASSLYPGFYEQYF.